This T cell receptor (beta chain) was sequenced during a study of blood T cell repertoires in COVID-19. CDR1 and CDR2 (germline): SGDLS, YYNGEE. V lost 2 bases to trimming and J lost 5 bases, with 5 bases between them. This CDR3 has 12 residues. The assay was immunoSEQ multiplex PCR, and TCRdb's table has in-frame clones only and misses some. The table shows about 250,000 clones, with more than 70% occurring only once. Sequencing used peripheral blood. This receptor was identified in a young woman with COVID-19, enrolled during active disease. The chain links TRBV9 to TRBJ2-1; D gene unclear. As DNA, the CDR3 is TGTGCCAGCAGCGTCCGGGACAATGAGCAGTTCTTC. Amino acid sequence: CASSVRDNEQFF.